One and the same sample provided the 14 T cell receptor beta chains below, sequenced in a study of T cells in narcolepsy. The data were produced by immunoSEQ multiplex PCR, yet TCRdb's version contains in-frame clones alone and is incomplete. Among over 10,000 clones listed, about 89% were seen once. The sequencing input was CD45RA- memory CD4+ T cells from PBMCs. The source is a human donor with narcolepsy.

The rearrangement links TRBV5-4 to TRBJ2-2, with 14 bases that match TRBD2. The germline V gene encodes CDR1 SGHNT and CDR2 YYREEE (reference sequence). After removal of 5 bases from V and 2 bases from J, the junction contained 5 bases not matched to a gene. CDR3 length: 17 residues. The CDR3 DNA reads TGTGCCAGCAGATCCGGGACTAGCGGGGGAAACACCGGGGAGCTGTTTTTT. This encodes CASRSGTSGGNTGELFF.

CDR3 DNA: TGTGCCAGCTCACCACCACATTTTTCCACGGAGACCCAGTACTTC. It encodes CASSPPHFSTETQYF. This chain uses TRBV18 with TRBJ2-5, with no clear D. V was pared by 0 bases and J by 5 bases, with 13 bases between. The CDR3 extends over 15 amino acids. Germline V gene lookup returns CDR1 KGHSH and CDR2 LQKENI.

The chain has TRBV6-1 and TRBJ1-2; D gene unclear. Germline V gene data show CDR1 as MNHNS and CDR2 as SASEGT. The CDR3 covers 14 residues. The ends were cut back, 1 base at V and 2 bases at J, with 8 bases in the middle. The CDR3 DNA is TGTGCCAGCAGTGAAGGACCGGGAAACTATGGCTACACCTTC. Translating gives CASSEGPGNYGYTF.

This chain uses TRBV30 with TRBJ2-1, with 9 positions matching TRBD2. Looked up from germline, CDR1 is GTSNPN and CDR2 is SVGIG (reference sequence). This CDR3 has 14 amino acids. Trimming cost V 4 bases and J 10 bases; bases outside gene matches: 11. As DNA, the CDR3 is TGTGCCTGGACGGACAGTAGCGGGAGTCCCGAGCAGTTCTTC. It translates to CAWTDSSGSPEQFF.

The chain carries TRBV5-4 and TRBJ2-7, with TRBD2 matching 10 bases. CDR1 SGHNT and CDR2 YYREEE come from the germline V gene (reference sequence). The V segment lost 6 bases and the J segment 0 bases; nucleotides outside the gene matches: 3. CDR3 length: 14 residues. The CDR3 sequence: CASNLAGDSYEQYF. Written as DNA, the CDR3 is TGTGCCAGCAATCTAGCGGGAGACTCCTACGAGCAGTACTTC.

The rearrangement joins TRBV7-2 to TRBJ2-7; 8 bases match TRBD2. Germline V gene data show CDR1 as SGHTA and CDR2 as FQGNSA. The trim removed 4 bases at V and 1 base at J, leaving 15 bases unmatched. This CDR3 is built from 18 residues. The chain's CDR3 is CASSSAGLAGYVSYEQYF. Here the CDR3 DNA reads TGTGCCAGCAGCTCGGCGGGGCTAGCGGGTTACGTTTCCTACGAGCAGTACTTC.

CDR3 bases: TGTGCCAGCAGCTTCAGCGGGCGAGGCACTGAAGCTTTCTTT. This translates into CASSFSGRGTEAFF. V is TRBV5-4 and J is TRBJ1-1; D unresolved. CDR1 is SGHNT and CDR2 is YYREEE in the germline V gene (reference sequence). The CDR3 runs to 14 residues. V dropped 2 bases and J dropped 4 bases, with 12 bases sitting between them.

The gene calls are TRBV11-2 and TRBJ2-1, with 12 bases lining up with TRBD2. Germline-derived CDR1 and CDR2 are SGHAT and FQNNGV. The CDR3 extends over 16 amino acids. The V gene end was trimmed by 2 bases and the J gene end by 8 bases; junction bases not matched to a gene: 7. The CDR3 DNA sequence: TGTGCCAGCAGCTTATTGACTAGCGGGAGTAAAGATGAGCAGTTCTTC. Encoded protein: CASSLLTSGSKDEQFF. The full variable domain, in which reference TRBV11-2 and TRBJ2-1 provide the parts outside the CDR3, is EAGVAQSPRYKIIEKRQSVAFWCNPISGHATLYWYQQILGQGPKLLIQFQNNGVVDDSQLPKDRFSAERLKGVDSTLKIQPAKLEDSAVYLCASSLLTSGSKDEQFFGPGTRLTVL.

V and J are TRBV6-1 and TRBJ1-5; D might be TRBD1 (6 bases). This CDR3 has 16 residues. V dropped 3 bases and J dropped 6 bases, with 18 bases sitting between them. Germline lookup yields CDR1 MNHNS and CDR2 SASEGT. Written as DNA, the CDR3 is TGTGCCAGCAGTGATTTCAGGGGTGGGGTGAGTCAGCCCCAGCATTTT. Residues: CASSDFRGGVSQPQHF.

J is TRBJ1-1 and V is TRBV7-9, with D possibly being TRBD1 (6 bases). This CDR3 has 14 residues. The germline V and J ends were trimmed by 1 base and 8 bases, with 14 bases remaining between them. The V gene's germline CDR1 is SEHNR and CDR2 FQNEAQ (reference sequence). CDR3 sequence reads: CASSLEQLGAEAFF. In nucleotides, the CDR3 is TGTGCCAGCAGCTTAGAACAATTGGGGGCAGAAGCTTTCTTT.

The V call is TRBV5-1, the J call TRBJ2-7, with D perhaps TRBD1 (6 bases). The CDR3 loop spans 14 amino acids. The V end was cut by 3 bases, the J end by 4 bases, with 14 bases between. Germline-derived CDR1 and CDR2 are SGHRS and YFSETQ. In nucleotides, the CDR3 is TGCGCCAGCAGCTCTTCCGGGACAACTTACGAGCAGTACTTC. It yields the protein CASSSSGTTYEQYF.

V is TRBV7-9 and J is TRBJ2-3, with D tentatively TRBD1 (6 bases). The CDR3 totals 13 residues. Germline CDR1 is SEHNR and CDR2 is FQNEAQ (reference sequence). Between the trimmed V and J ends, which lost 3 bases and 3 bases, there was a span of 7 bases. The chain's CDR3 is CASSLDSTDTQYF. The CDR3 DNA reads TGTGCCAGCAGCTTGGACAGTACAGATACGCAGTATTTT.

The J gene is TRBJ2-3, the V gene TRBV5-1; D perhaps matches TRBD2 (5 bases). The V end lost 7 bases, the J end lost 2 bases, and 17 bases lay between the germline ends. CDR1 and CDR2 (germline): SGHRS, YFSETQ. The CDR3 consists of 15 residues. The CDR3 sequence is CASCPSGGDTDTQYF. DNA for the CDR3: TGCGCCAGCTGTCCATCCGGAGGCGACACAGATACGCAGTATTTT.

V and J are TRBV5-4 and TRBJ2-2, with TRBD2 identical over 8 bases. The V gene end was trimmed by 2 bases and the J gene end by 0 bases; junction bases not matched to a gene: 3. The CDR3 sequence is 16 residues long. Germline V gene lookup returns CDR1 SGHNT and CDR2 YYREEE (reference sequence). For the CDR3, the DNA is TGTGCCAGCAGCTTCCTAGCGGGCACGAACACCGGGGAGCTGTTTTTT. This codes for CASSFLAGTNTGELFF.